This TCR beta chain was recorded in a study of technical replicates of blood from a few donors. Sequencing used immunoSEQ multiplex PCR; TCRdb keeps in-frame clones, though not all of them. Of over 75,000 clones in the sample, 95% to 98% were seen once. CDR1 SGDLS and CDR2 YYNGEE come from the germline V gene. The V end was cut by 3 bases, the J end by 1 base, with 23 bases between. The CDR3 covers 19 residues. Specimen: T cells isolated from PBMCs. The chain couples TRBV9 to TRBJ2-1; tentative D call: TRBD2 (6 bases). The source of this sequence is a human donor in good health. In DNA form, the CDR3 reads TGTGCCAGCAGCGGACCTAGGGTGGGAGGCCAGGGTTCCTACAATGAGCAGTTCTTC. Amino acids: CASSGPRVGGQGSYNEQFF.